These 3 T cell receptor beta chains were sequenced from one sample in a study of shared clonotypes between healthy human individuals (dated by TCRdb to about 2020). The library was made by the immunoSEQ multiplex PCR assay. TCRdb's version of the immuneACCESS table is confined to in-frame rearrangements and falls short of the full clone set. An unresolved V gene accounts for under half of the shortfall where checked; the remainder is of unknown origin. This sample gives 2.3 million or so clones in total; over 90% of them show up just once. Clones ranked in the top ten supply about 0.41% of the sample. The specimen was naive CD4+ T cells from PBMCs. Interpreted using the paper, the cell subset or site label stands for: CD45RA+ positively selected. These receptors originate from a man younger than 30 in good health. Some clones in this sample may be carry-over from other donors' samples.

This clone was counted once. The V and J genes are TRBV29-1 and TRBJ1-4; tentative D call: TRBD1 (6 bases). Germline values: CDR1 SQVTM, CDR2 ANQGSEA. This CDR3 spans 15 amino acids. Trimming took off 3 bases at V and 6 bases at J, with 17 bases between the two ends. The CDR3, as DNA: TGCAGCGTTGAGGGGGGGGGCGCAGAATATGAAAAACTGTTTTTT. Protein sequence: CSVEGGGAEYEKLFF.

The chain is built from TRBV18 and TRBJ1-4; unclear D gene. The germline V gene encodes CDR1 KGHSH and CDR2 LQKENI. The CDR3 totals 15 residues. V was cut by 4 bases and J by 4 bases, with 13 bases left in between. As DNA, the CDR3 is TGTGCCAGCTCACTCCGGGCCCAATTTAATGAAAAACTGTTTTTT. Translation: CASSLRAQFNEKLFF.

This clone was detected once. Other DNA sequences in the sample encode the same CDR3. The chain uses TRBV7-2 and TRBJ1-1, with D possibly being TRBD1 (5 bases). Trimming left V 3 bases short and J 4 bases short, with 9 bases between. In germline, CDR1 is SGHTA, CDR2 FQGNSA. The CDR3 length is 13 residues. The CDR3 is CASSFTGGTEAFF. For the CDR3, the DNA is TGTGCCAGCAGCTTCACGGGGGGCACTGAAGCTTTCTTT.